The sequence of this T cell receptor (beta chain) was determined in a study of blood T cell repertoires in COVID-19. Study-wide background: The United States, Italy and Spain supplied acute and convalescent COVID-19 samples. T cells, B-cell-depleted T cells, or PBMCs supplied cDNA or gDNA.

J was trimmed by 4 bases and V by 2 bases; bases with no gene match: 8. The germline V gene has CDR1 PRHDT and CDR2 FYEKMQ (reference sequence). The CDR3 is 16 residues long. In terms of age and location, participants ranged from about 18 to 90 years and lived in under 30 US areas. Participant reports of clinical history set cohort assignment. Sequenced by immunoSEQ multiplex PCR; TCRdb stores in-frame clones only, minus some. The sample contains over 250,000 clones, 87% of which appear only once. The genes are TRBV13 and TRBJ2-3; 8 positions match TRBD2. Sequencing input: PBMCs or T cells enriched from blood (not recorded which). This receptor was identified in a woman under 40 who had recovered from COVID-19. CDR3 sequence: CASSLWTSHEADTQYF. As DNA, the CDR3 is TGTGCCAGCAGCTTATGGACTAGCCACGAGGCAGATACGCAGTATTTT.